A single sample gave rise to the 29 T cell receptor beta chains below, sequenced in a study of OX40 agonist ivuxolimab in advanced cancers. The repertoire was sequenced with immunoSEQ multiplex PCR; TCRdb's copy has only in-frame clones and lacks some. The sample records some 37,000 clones, 88% being singletons. Sequencing used CD4+ or CD8+ T cells sorted from blood, obtained in a trial of the OX40 agonist ivuxolimab. These receptors were collected from an adult with an advanced solid tumor such as melanoma, head and neck, liver or kidney cancer.

The J gene is TRBJ2-3, the V gene TRBV4-3, with 7 bases lining up with TRBD2. The CDR3 is made up of 12 amino acids. Germline lookup yields CDR1 LGHNA and CDR2 YSLEER. The junction had 1 base not matched to a gene; V was cut back by 0 bases and J by 10 bases. CDR3 residues: CASSQDRGAQYF. In nucleotides, the CDR3 is TGCGCCAGCAGCCAAGATCGGGGGGCGCAGTATTTT.

The V call is TRBV27, the J call TRBJ2-7; D is possibly TRBD2 (6 bases). V was pared by 3 bases and J by 4 bases, with 10 bases between. The CDR3 loop spans 13 amino acids. Germline CDR1 and CDR2: MNHEY and SMNVEV (reference sequence). The CDR3 region has the DNA TGTGCCAGCAGTTTCGGACTACAGTACGAGCAGTACTTC. Translation gives CASSFGLQYEQYF.

The chain carries TRBV19 and TRBJ1-1, with 9 positions matching TRBD1. V was clipped by 7 bases and J by 0 bases; unmatched bases: 3. The germline CDR1 and CDR2 sequences are LNHDA and SQIVND (reference sequence). CDR3 length: 14 residues. The CDR3 reads CASIWTGVNTEAFF. The DNA for the CDR3 is TGTGCCAGTATATGGACAGGGGTGAACACTGAAGCTTTCTTT.

This chain uses TRBV13 with TRBJ2-6; no clear D. CDR1 and CDR2 from the germline V gene are PRHDT and FYEKMQ (reference sequence). Trimming removed 1 base at V and 0 bases at J, with 7 bases between. This CDR3 has 16 amino acids. The CDR3 sequence: CASSLEGVSGANVLTF. CDR3 sequence (DNA): TGTGCCAGCAGCTTAGAAGGTGTCTCTGGGGCCAACGTCCTGACTTTC.

V usage is TRBV19 and J usage is TRBJ2-7; D ambiguous. This CDR3 contains 12 residues. Trimming left V 1 base short and J 6 bases short, with 7 bases between. Germline V gene data show CDR1 as LNHDA and CDR2 as SQIVND (reference sequence). The CDR3 loop is CASSIGGREQYF. CDR3 sequence (DNA): TGTGCCAGTAGTATAGGGGGTCGCGAGCAGTACTTC.

The rearrangement uses TRBV5-4 and TRBJ1-3, with D unclear. The CDR3 spans 12 residues. V lost 1 base and J lost 4, with 3 bases in between. Per germline, CDR1 SGHNT and CDR2 YYREEE (reference sequence). For the CDR3, the DNA is TGTGCCAGCAGCTTGCGGGGAAACACCATATATTTT. Protein sequence: CASSLRGNTIYF.

V gene TRBV6-5 combines with J gene TRBJ2-1; 11 nucleotides line up with TRBD2. Unmatched junction bases numbered 3, after V lost 2 bases and J lost 9 bases. CDR1 MNHEY and CDR2 SVGAGI come from the germline V gene. CDR3 size: 14 residues. This chain's CDR3 is CASSYGLAGIEQFF. DNA of the CDR3: TGTGCCAGCAGTTACGGACTAGCGGGCATTGAGCAGTTCTTC.

The V gene is TRBV9, the J gene TRBJ2-1; 7 nucleotides line up with TRBD1. The CDR3 totals 12 residues. V was pared by 3 bases and J by 9 bases, with 3 bases of the junction left unmatched. Per the germline V gene, CDR1 is SGDLS and CDR2 is YYNGEE. CDR3 coding DNA: TGTGCCAGCAGCGGTCAGGGGGTTGAGCAGTTCTTC. Amino acids: CASSGQGVEQFF.

This sequence joins TRBV7-6 and TRBJ2-7; tentatively, D is TRBD1 (7 bases). The CDR3 consists of 15 residues. V was pared by 5 bases and J by 2 bases, with 16 bases between. Germline V CDR1 and CDR2: SGHVS, FNYEAQ. The CDR3 DNA reads TGTGCCAGCAGCGGCGGGGACAGTCCCACCTACGAGCAGTACTTC. This codes for CASSGGDSPTYEQYF.

V is TRBV30 and J is TRBJ1-1; unclear D gene. CDR3 length: 12 residues. V gave up 5 bases and J gave up 2 bases, with 9 bases separating them. Per the germline V gene, CDR1 is GTSNPN and CDR2 is SVGIG (reference sequence). CDR3 in amino acids: CAWGPINTEAFF. In DNA form, the CDR3 reads TGTGCCTGGGGACCCATCAACACTGAAGCTTTCTTT.

The V call is TRBV7-6, the J call TRBJ2-2; perhaps TRBD2 as D (5 bases). From germline, CDR1 is SGHVS and CDR2 FNYEAQ. The CDR3 consists of 15 residues. Deletions cut 1 base from V and 7 bases from J, with 13 bases between. CDR3 coding DNA: TGTGCCAGCAGCTTAGAGTTGGGAGTCGACGGGGAGCTGTTTTTT. Its translation is CASSLELGVDGELFF. The variable domain in full, with the rest retrieved from reference TRBV7-6 and TRBJ2-2, is GAGVSQSPRYKVTKRGQDVALRCDPISGHVSLYWYRQALGQGPEFLTYFNYEAQQDKSGLPNDRFSAERPEGSISTLTIQRTEQRDSAMYRCASSLELGVDGELFFGEGSRLTVL.

This clone is labeled as medium-sized (0.01 to 0.1%). The chain has TRBV19 and TRBJ2-3; no clear D gene. The CDR3 runs to 15 residues. Per germline, CDR1 LNHDA and CDR2 SQIVND (reference sequence). The germline V and J ends were trimmed by 5 bases and 0 bases, with 12 bases remaining between them. The CDR3 coding sequence is TGTGCCAGTAGTTCCCAGAGCGTTAGCACAGATACGCAGTATTTT. Translating gives CASSSQSVSTDTQYF.

The chain employs TRBV9 and TRBJ2-7; possible D gene TRBD2, 6 bases. Germline V gene data show CDR1 as SGDLS and CDR2 as YYNGEE. V shed 4 bases and J shed 0 bases, with 11 bases lying between them. This CDR3 contains 14 residues. The CDR3 DNA follows: TGTGCCAGCAGCACTGGGGGGAGCTCCTACGAGCAGTACTTC. Its protein product is CASSTGGSSYEQYF. The full variable domain, its missing parts supplied by reference TRBV9 and TRBJ2-7, is DSGVTQTPKHLITATGQRVTLRCSPRSGDLSVYWYQQSLDQGLQFLIQYYNGEERAKGNILERFSAQQFPDLHSELNLSSLELGDSALYFCASSTGGSSYEQYFGPGTRLTVT.

This chain uses TRBV10-2 with TRBJ2-7; D remains unclear. The CDR3 runs 11 residues. The V end lost 2 bases, the J end lost 2 bases, and 1 base lay between the germline ends. Germline assignment: CDR1 WSHSY and CDR2 SAAADI. CDR3: CASSETYEQYF. The CDR3 nucleotides are TGCGCCAGCAGTGAGACCTACGAGCAGTACTTC.

The chain employs TRBV4-2 and TRBJ1-5, with 9 positions matching TRBD1. CDR1 is LGHNA, CDR2 YNFKEQ, per germline. The CDR3 contains 17 residues. The J segment lost 7 bases and the V segment lost 0 bases, leaving 10 bases of the junction unmatched. The CDR3 DNA reads TGTGCCAGCAGCCAAGAACAGTGGACAGGGGATGACCAGCCCCAGCATTTT. Its protein is CASSQEQWTGDDQPQHF.

The chain combines TRBV4-1 with TRBJ1-1; D uncertain. V was trimmed by 1 base and J by 8 bases, leaving 8 bases between them. This CDR3 is 12 amino acids long. Germline V CDR1 and CDR2: MGHRA, YSYEKL. The CDR3 reads CASSQVRGEAFF. The CDR3 bases are TGCGCCAGCAGCCAAGTCCGGGGAGAAGCTTTCTTT.

The chain uses TRBV19 and TRBJ2-7, with 7 bases identical to TRBD1. Per germline, CDR1 LNHDA and CDR2 SQIVND (reference sequence). V shed 5 bases and J 4 bases; nucleotides not matched to a gene: 5. CDR3 length: 13 residues. The CDR3 protein is CASSPGQDYEQYF. The CDR3 DNA follows: TGTGCCAGTAGTCCCGGACAGGATTACGAGCAGTACTTC. The whole variable domain, remainder taken from reference TRBV19 and TRBJ2-7, is DGGITQSPKYLFRKEGQNVTLSCEQNLNHDAMYWYRQDPGQGLRLIYYSQIVNDFQKGDIAEGYSVSREKKESFPLTVTSAQKNPTAFYLCASSPGQDYEQYFGPGTRLTVT.

As concerns this clone: This specimen includes other DNA sequences encoding the same CDR3. The chain recombines TRBV29-1 with TRBJ1-2; D is possibly TRBD1 (6 bases). Germline assignment: CDR1 SQVTM and CDR2 ANQGSEA. The V and J ends lost 6 bases and 4 bases respectively, with 15 bases between them. CDR3 length: 13 amino acids. CDR3 loop: CSVPDSTLYGYTF. The CDR3 DNA is TGCAGCGTGCCGGACAGTACCCTCTATGGCTACACCTTC.

The chain is built from TRBV28 and TRBJ2-7; D may be TRBD2 (6 bases). The germline CDR1 and CDR2 sequences are MDHEN and SYDVKM. This CDR3 is 13 amino acids long. Trimming shortened V by 1 base and J by 5 bases, and 9 bases separated the two germline ends. The CDR3 reads CASSLSGTDEQYF. CDR3 bases: TGTGCCAGCAGTTTATCAGGGACTGACGAGCAGTACTTC.

Judged by abundance, this clone is medium-sized. The chain recombines TRBV27 with TRBJ1-5; D remains unclear. Germline V gives CDR1 MNHEY, CDR2 SMNVEV (reference sequence). V shed 2 bases and J shed 2 bases, with 10 bases lying between them. The CDR3 contains 15 residues. CDR3 coding DNA: TGTGCCAGCAGTTTAGGAGGGATTGGCAATCAGCCCCAGCATTTT. Translating it yields CASSLGGIGNQPQHF.

The gene calls are TRBV27 and TRBJ2-7; no clear D. The CDR3 is 19 residues long. The V and J ends lost 5 bases and 0 bases respectively, with 26 bases between them. Germline loops: CDR1 MNHEY, CDR2 SMNVEV (reference sequence). The CDR3 DNA follows: TGTGCCAGCAGTCCTACGACACCCTTGACGATAAGGAGCTCCTACGAGCAGTACTTC. This gives the protein CASSPTTPLTIRSSYEQYF.

V is TRBV2 and J is TRBJ2-7, with 8 bases matching TRBD2. V was clipped by 4 bases and J by 0 bases; unmatched bases: 8. Per germline, CDR1 SNHLY and CDR2 FYNNEI. The CDR3 consists of 16 residues. The CDR3 spells CASSGLAGMSSYEQYF. The CDR3 DNA sequence: TGTGCCAGCAGTGGTTTAGCGGGAATGAGCTCCTACGAGCAGTACTTC.

This clone was detected a few times. This chain links TRBV9 with TRBJ1-1; a possible D gene is TRBD1 (5 bases). Between the trimmed V and J ends, which lost 3 bases and 0 bases, there was a span of 12 bases. This CDR3 has 15 residues. Germline V gene lookup returns CDR1 SGDLS and CDR2 YYNGEE. The CDR3 DNA follows: TGTGCCAGCAGCGGTGCAGGGAACATGAACACTGAAGCTTTCTTT. Translation gives CASSGAGNMNTEAFF.

The rearrangement uses TRBV5-3 and TRBJ2-1; D may be TRBD2 (5 bases). TRBV5-3 has ORF status, its function being uncertain. The CDR3 runs to 15 residues. Deletions cut 6 bases from V and 5 bases from J, with 18 bases between. CDR3 sequence (DNA): TGTGCCAGAAAGGGTAGGGAGAGATTTAACAATGAGCAGTTCTTC. Its protein is CARKGRERFNNEQFF.

This clone was counted only a few times. V and J are TRBV27 and TRBJ2-3, with TRBD1 as a possible D gene (6 bases). The CDR3 spans 16 residues. Per germline, CDR1 MNHEY and CDR2 SMNVEV (reference sequence). The V end lost 5 bases, the J end lost 2 bases, and 17 bases lay between the germline ends. CDR3 coding DNA: TGTGCCAGCAGTCATGAGACAGGATCGGCCACAGATACGCAGTATTTT. It is translated as CASSHETGSATDTQYF.

This rearrangement joins TRBV5-1 to TRBJ2-7; 10 positions agree with TRBD2. CDR1 is SGHRS and CDR2 is YFSETQ in the germline V gene. The ends lost 1 base at V and 5 bases at J; junction bases unmatched: 0. The CDR3 has 13 residues. CDR3 DNA: TGCGCCAGCAGCTTGCTAGCGGGAGACGAGCAGTACTTC. Protein product: CASSLLAGDEQYF.

J is TRBJ1-4 and V is TRBV9, with 11 bases matching TRBD1. CDR3 length: 15 residues. The germline V gene encodes CDR1 SGDLS and CDR2 YYNGEE. The V gene end was trimmed by 3 bases and the J gene end by 5 bases; junction bases not matched to a gene: 3. The CDR3 region is CASSEGDRGNEKLFF. The CDR3 coding sequence is TGTGCCAGCAGCGAGGGGGACAGGGGGAATGAAAAACTGTTTTTT.

This chain uses TRBV11-2 with TRBJ2-7, with D tentatively TRBD1 (6 bases). Germline V CDR1 and CDR2: SGHAT, FQNNGV. The length of the CDR3 is 14 residues. Deletions cut 5 bases from V and 2 bases from J, with 13 bases between. CDR3 in DNA: TGTGCCAGCAGCCCCTCTCAGGGGACCTACGAGCAGTACTTC. Translation gives CASSPSQGTYEQYF.

The gene calls are TRBV7-3 and TRBJ2-1; TRBD2 agrees at 11 bases. The CDR3 contains 17 residues. Germline trimming cut 2 bases from V and 4 bases from J; bases unmatched to any gene: 7. Germline V gene sequence: CDR1 SGHTA, CDR2 FQGTGA. Here the CDR3 DNA reads TGTGCCAGCAGCTTATCACTAGCGGGGGCACCTTACAATGAGCAGTTCTTC. Its translation is CASSLSLAGAPYNEQFF.